The 28 T cell receptor beta chains reported below all come from one sample, sequenced in a study of cytomegalovirus exposure and HLA in healthy donors. Assay used: immunoSEQ multiplex PCR; TCRdb lists only in-frame clones, some missing. The data hold 150,000 to 200,000 clones, with 84% observed a single time. The sample comprised PBMCs. The source of these receptors is a young man in good health and CMV-seropositive.

The chain combines TRBV5-1 with TRBJ2-5, with 7 bases aligning to TRBD2. The germline V gene has CDR1 SGHRS and CDR2 YFSETQ. With V trimmed by 2 bases and J by 5 bases, 21 bases remained unmatched. The CDR3 length is 19 residues. This CDR3 is CASSFSLTRMGEGQETQYF. As DNA, the CDR3 is TGCGCCAGCAGCTTTTCACTCACGCGGATGGGGGAGGGGCAGGAGACCCAGTACTTC.

Written as DNA, the CDR3 is TGCAGCGTTGTTGGGACTAGCGGGAGGTACCGCTCCTACAATGAGCAGTTCTTC. It is translated as CSVVGTSGRYRSYNEQFF. J is TRBJ2-1 and V is TRBV29-1, with 15 positions matching TRBD2. The V gene end was trimmed by 4 bases and the J gene end by 0 bases; junction bases not matched to a gene: 7. The CDR3 consists of 18 residues. Germline loops: CDR1 SQVTM, CDR2 ANQGSEA.

The chain uses TRBV7-2 and TRBJ2-5, with 7 bases aligning to TRBD1. The CDR3 has 14 amino acids. CDR1 and CDR2 (germline): SGHTA, FQGNSA. The J segment lost 5 bases and the V segment lost 1 base, leaving 4 bases of the junction unmatched. For the CDR3, the DNA is TGTGCCAGCAGCTTAGTGGGACAGTCTGAGACCCAGTACTTC. This sequence encodes CASSLVGQSETQYF.

J is TRBJ2-3 and V is TRBV6-5; 9 bases are shared with TRBD1. CDR1 is MNHEY, CDR2 SVGAGI, per germline. V dropped 8 bases and J dropped 0; count of bases not matched to a gene: 3. This CDR3 contains 14 residues. This CDR3 is CASRTGASTDTQYF. The DNA for the CDR3 is TGTGCCAGCCGGACAGGGGCTAGCACAGATACGCAGTATTTT.

V gene TRBV5-1 combines with J gene TRBJ1-1; no firm D call. This CDR3 comprises 16 residues. In germline, CDR1 is SGHRS, CDR2 YFSETQ. Trimming left V 0 bases short and J 3 bases short, with 15 bases between. Written as DNA, the CDR3 is TGCGCCAGCAGCTTGGCCGTCTGGACTGCGGACACTGAAGCTTTCTTT. Protein: CASSLAVWTADTEAFF.

This chain joins TRBV10-3 and TRBJ2-5, with 8 bases matching TRBD1. The germline CDR1 and CDR2 sequences are ENHRY and SYGVKD. CDR3 size: 13 residues. Germline trimming cut 6 bases from V and 5 bases from J; bases unmatched to any gene: 5. CDR3 region: CAISADREETQYF. The CDR3, as DNA: TGTGCCATCAGCGCGGACAGGGAGGAGACCCAGTACTTC.

The chain links TRBV27 to TRBJ2-1; D uncertain. Germline V gene lookup returns CDR1 MNHEY and CDR2 SMNVEV (reference sequence). The CDR3 sequence is 13 residues long. V lost 3 bases to trimming and J lost 6 bases, with 9 bases between them. CDR3 in DNA: TGTGCCAGCAGTTTCCGAGCCTCCAATGAGCAGTTCTTC. It codes for CASSFRASNEQFF.

The CDR3 DNA reads TGTGCCAGCAGCTTGAAGGAGGGGGCCTCTGAAGCTTTCTTT. It is translated as CASSLKEGASEAFF. The chain couples TRBV5-4 to TRBJ1-1; 7 bases match TRBD1. The CDR3 sequence is 14 residues long. CDR1 SGHNT and CDR2 YYREEE come from the germline V gene (reference sequence). The trim removed 1 base at V and 6 bases at J, leaving 6 bases unmatched.

This chain joins TRBV7-2 and TRBJ2-2; no firm D call. Trimming left V 6 bases short and J 6 bases short, with 14 bases between. CDR1 and CDR2 from the germline V gene are SGHTA and FQGNSA. This CDR3 spans 14 amino acids. The CDR3 loop is CASRPTSDSGELFF. CDR3 DNA: TGTGCCAGCAGACCCACGAGCGATTCCGGGGAGCTGTTTTTT.

V gene TRBV10-3 combines with J gene TRBJ2-7, with D perhaps matching TRBD2 (5 bases). CDR1 is ENHRY and CDR2 is SYGVKD in the germline V gene. The V end lost 6 bases, the J end lost 1 base, and 19 bases lay between the germline ends. CDR3 length: 16 residues. The DNA of the CDR3 is TGTGCCATCAGAGTTTCCCGAGGACGGGAATCCTACGAGCAGTACTTC. Protein: CAIRVSRGRESYEQYF.

The chain couples TRBV27 to TRBJ2-1, with 8 bases that match TRBD2. V gave up 1 base and J gave up 4 bases; unmatched junction bases: 9. Germline lookup yields CDR1 MNHEY and CDR2 SMNVEV (reference sequence). There are 17 residues in the CDR3. CDR3 residues: CASSLWARGVVYNEQFF. The DNA for the CDR3 is TGTGCCAGCAGTTTATGGGCGCGGGGGGTAGTTTACAATGAGCAGTTCTTC.

The rearrangement joins TRBV28 to TRBJ1-2, with a tentative D call TRBD1 (6 bases). The germline V gene encodes CDR1 MDHEN and CDR2 SYDVKM. The CDR3 has 14 amino acids. Trimming took off 5 bases at V and 5 bases at J, with 15 bases between the two ends. The CDR3: CASSVAGGPYGYTF. The CDR3 DNA reads as TGTGCCAGCAGTGTGGCGGGGGGGCCTTATGGCTACACCTTC.

The chain has TRBV7-9 and TRBJ2-1, with 7 bases that match TRBD2. Losses at the gene ends were 5 bases for V and 2 bases for J; bases not matched to a gene: 9. Looked up from germline, CDR1 is SEHNR and CDR2 is FQNEAQ (reference sequence). There are 16 residues in the CDR3. Here the CDR3 DNA reads TGTGCCAGCAGCCTCGGCGAGGGAGGGCCCTACAATGAGCAGTTCTTC. This sequence encodes CASSLGEGGPYNEQFF.

The chain has TRBV29-1 and TRBJ1-4; tentative D call: TRBD1 (6 bases). The germline gives CDR1 SQVTM, CDR2 ANQGSEA. Trimming removed 7 bases from V and 7 bases from J, with 16 bases in between. The CDR3 consists of 13 residues. The DNA for the CDR3 is TGCAGCGCGTCAGGGGCCAGTAGTGAAAAACTGTTTTTT. Protein sequence: CSASGASSEKLFF.

This chain joins TRBV19 and TRBJ2-6; D is perhaps TRBD2 (5 bases). The CDR3 is 15 amino acids. V lost 5 bases and J lost 1, with 9 bases in between. CDR1 LNHDA and CDR2 SQIVND come from the germline V gene (reference sequence). The CDR3 DNA reads as TGTGCCAGTAGTTCCGAGGGTTCTGGGGCCAACGTCCTGACTTTC. Amino acids: CASSSEGSGANVLTF.

The V gene is TRBV27, the J gene TRBJ2-1; maybe TRBD2 (6 bases). The ends were cut back, 2 bases at V and 5 bases at J, with 16 bases in the middle. Germline V gene sequence: CDR1 MNHEY, CDR2 SMNVEV (reference sequence). The CDR3 runs to 16 residues. The CDR3 nucleotides are TGTGCCAGCAGTTTACTACTAGCTCTAGGCGACAATGAGCAGTTCTTC. Amino acid sequence: CASSLLLALGDNEQFF.

The chain uses TRBV6-5 and TRBJ2-3, with a weak D call TRBD2 (5 bases). V dropped 0 bases and J dropped 3 bases, with 10 bases sitting between them. Germline V gene sequence: CDR1 MNHEY, CDR2 SVGAGI. This CDR3 has 15 residues. The CDR3 sequence: CASSYSSGVTDTQYF. The CDR3 coding sequence is TGTGCCAGCAGTTACTCCTCCGGGGTGACAGATACGCAGTATTTT.

V and J are TRBV7-9 and TRBJ2-2; 8 nucleotides align to TRBD2. V was clipped by 2 bases and J by 5 bases; unmatched bases: 4. The germline V gene encodes CDR1 SEHNR and CDR2 FQNEAQ (reference sequence). This CDR3 has 15 amino acids. In nucleotides, the CDR3 is TGTGCCAGCAGCTTAAGCGGGAGTGGTACCGGGGAGCTGTTTTTT. Translated, it gives CASSLSGSGTGELFF. Full variable domain (remainder filled in from reference TRBV7-9 and TRBJ2-2): DTGVSQNPRHKITKRGQNVTFRCDPISEHNRLYWYRQTLGQGPEFLTYFQNEAQLEKSRLLSDRFSAERPKGSFSTLEIQRTEQGDSAMYLCASSLSGSGTGELFFGEGSRLTVL.

The chain combines TRBV25-1 with TRBJ2-5, with TRBD1 matching over 7 bases. This CDR3 has 15 amino acids. V shed 6 bases and J 1 base; nucleotides not matched to a gene: 8. CDR1 is MGHDK, CDR2 SYGVNS, per germline. CDR3 sequence: CASSPPGTAQETQYF. CDR3 DNA sequence: TGTGCCAGCAGCCCTCCGGGGACAGCCCAAGAGACCCAGTACTTC.

The chain has TRBV6-1 and TRBJ2-1; 7 bases fit TRBD2. V lost 8 bases, J lost 7 bases, and 14 bases stayed unmatched. The CDR3 sequence is 15 residues long. Germline lookup yields CDR1 MNHNS and CDR2 SASEGT. The CDR3 bases are TGTGCCAGCGTGAAACCGGGAGCGGGACGAAATGAGCAGTTCTTC. It translates to CASVKPGAGRNEQFF.

The V and J genes are TRBV28 and TRBJ1-6; D might be TRBD1 (5 bases). Per germline, CDR1 MDHEN and CDR2 SYDVKM. Deletions cut 8 bases from V and 6 bases from J, with 14 bases between. The CDR3 spans 14 residues. DNA of the CDR3: TGTGCCAGCCACCGGGGCGGGGGTAATTCACCCCTCCACTTT. Its translation: CASHRGGGNSPLHF.

The chain has TRBV9 and TRBJ2-3, with D possibly matching TRBD2 (6 bases). CDR3 length: 15 residues. Germline CDR1 reads SGDLS; CDR2 reads YYNGEE. With 0 bases removed from V and 2 bases from J, the gap between germline ends came to 10 bases. CDR3 protein: CASSVAGLHTDTQYF. CDR3 DNA sequence: TGTGCCAGCAGCGTAGCAGGACTACACACAGATACGCAGTATTTT.

J is TRBJ2-7 and V is TRBV28, with 10 positions matching TRBD2. The CDR3 covers 14 residues. V trimming: 6 bases; J trimming: 4 bases; junction bases outside the gene matches: 6. CDR1 and CDR2 from the germline V gene are MDHEN and SYDVKM. CDR3 amino acids: CASSRSGRWYEQYF. The CDR3 DNA follows: TGTGCCAGCAGCCGTAGCGGGAGGTGGTACGAGCAGTACTTC.

This chain links TRBV7-9 with TRBJ2-1; D ambiguous. CDR1 and CDR2 (germline): SEHNR, FQNEAQ (reference sequence). V lost 5 bases to trimming and J lost 7 bases, with 12 bases between them. This CDR3 spans 13 amino acids. For the CDR3, the DNA is TGTGCCAGCAGCCCAAGCCTCTCGAATGAGCAGTTCTTC. It is translated as CASSPSLSNEQFF.

V is TRBV30 and J is TRBJ1-1; TRBD1 might be the D (5 bases). The V end was cut by 4 bases, the J end by 5 bases, with 17 bases between. This CDR3 comprises 14 residues. Per germline, CDR1 GTSNPN and CDR2 SVGIG (reference sequence). The CDR3 loop is CAWIAVQGRTEAFF. The CDR3 coding sequence is TGTGCCTGGATCGCGGTCCAGGGCCGAACTGAAGCTTTCTTT.

The chain uses TRBV5-6 and TRBJ2-1; 12 bases are a match to TRBD2. Trimming cost V 0 bases and J 9 bases; bases outside gene matches: 7. CDR3 length: 16 residues. Germline V lookup: CDR1 SGHDT, CDR2 YYEEEE. The CDR3 bases are TGTGCCAGCAGCTTGGGACTAGCGGGAGTTTGGGGTGAGCAGTTCTTC. Translating it yields CASSLGLAGVWGEQFF. The entire variable domain, with the rest obtained from reference TRBV5-6 and TRBJ2-1, is as follows: DAGVTQSPTHLIKTRGQQVTLRCSPKSGHDTVSWYQQALGQGPQFIFQYYEEEERQRGNFPDRFSGHQFPNYSSELNVNALLLGDSALYLCASSLGLAGVWGEQFFGPGTRLTVL.

The chain recombines TRBV11-3 with TRBJ2-7; D is possibly TRBD2 (6 bases). In germline, CDR1 is SGHNT, CDR2 YENEEA. The CDR3 is 14 amino acids. With 1 base removed from V and 6 bases from J, the gap between germline ends came to 13 bases. The CDR3 bases are TGTGCCAGCAGCTTAGTGTCCGAGGGAGGCGAGCAGTACTTC. Encoded protein: CASSLVSEGGEQYF. Full variable domain (rest looked up from reference TRBV11-3 and TRBJ2-7): EAGVVQSPRYKIIEKKQPVAFWCNPISGHNTLYWYLQNLGQGPELLIRYENEEAVDDSQLPKDRFSAERLKGVDSTLKIQPAELGDSAVYLCASSLVSEGGEQYFGPGTRLTVT.

J is TRBJ1-1 and V is TRBV18; 7 bases match TRBD1. The J segment lost 2 bases and the V segment lost 6 bases, leaving 3 bases of the junction unmatched. Germline lookup yields CDR1 KGHSH and CDR2 LQKENI. This CDR3 is built from 13 residues. The chain's CDR3 is CASSRDRNTEAFF. The CDR3 bases are TGTGCCAGCTCCCGGGACAGAAACACTGAAGCTTTCTTT.